This is a list of T cell receptor beta chains from one sample in a study of molecular identifiers for immune sequencing clone quantification. TCRdb used MiXCR to reprocess the PCR reads, holding one entry per CDR3 protein. The sample has 400,000 to 600,000 distinct CDR3 sequences, around a fifth seen once. Input material: naive CD8+ T cells from blood, with Jurkat cell RNA spiked in. These receptors were collected from a human donor in good health. Some libraries in this study had Jurkat cell RNA spiked in. Each CDR3 is given with its conserved first and last residue. Each record gives: J gene, clone size, D gene, V gene, CDR3 protein, CDR3 DNA. The D gene is left open where the match is weak. Clone size is given for some rows only: seen once, a few or many times, or a class if the clone is expanded.

J gene: TRBJ1-4
clone size: -
D gene: TRBD1
V gene: TRBV7-9
CDR3 protein: CASSSRDSLSTNEKLFF
CDR3 DNA: TGTGCCAGCAGCTCCCGGGACAGCCTCTCGACTAATGAAAAACTGTTTTTT

J gene: TRBJ1-6
clone size: few
D gene: -
V gene: TRBV6-2/TRBV6-3
CDR3 protein: CASSPKGWGLNSPLHF
CDR3 DNA: TGTGCCAGCAGCCCGAAGGGGTGGGGGTTGAATTCACCCCTCCACTTT

J gene: TRBJ2-3
clone size: many
D gene: -
V gene: TRBV12-3/TRBV12-4
CDR3 protein: CASSLPPGRTTDTQYF
CDR3 DNA: TGTGCCAGCAGTTTGCCCCCGGGACGGACCACAGATACGCAGTATTTT

J gene: TRBJ2-7
clone size: -
D gene: -
V gene: TRBV4-3
CDR3 protein: CASSQDLGLNYYEQYF
CDR3 DNA: TGCGCCAGCAGCCAAGATCTTGGGCTGAATTACTACGAGCAGTACTTC

J gene: TRBJ2-7
clone size: few
D gene: -
V gene: TRBV19
CDR3 protein: CASGGSLYEQYF
CDR3 DNA: TGTGCCAGTGGAGGTTCCCTCTACGAGCAGTACTTC

J gene: TRBJ2-7
clone size: few
D gene: TRBD1
V gene: TRBV4-3
CDR3 protein: CASSQDQGTGTHEQYF
CDR3 DNA: TGCGCCAGCAGCCAAGATCAGGGGACAGGGACCCACGAGCAGTACTTC

J gene: TRBJ1-2
clone size: -
D gene: TRBD1
V gene: TRBV7-9
CDR3 protein: CASSPGDRPNGYGYTF
CDR3 DNA: TGTGCCAGCAGCCCCGGGGACAGACCCAATGGCTATGGCTACACCTTC

J gene: TRBJ2-5
clone size: many
D gene: -
V gene: TRBV3-1
CDR3 protein: CASSQETVTEETQYF
CDR3 DNA: TGTGCCAGCAGCCAAGAGACCGTGACAGAAGAGACCCAGTACTTC

J gene: TRBJ2-5
clone size: -
D gene: -
V gene: TRBV9
CDR3 protein: CASSEGRNQETQYF
CDR3 DNA: TGTGCCAGCAGCGAGGGACGGAACCAAGAGACCCAGTACTTC

J gene: TRBJ2-7
clone size: few
D gene: -
V gene: TRBV5-1
CDR3 protein: CASAPLVSNYEQYF
CDR3 DNA: TGCGCCAGCGCCCCCTTGGTCAGTAACTACGAGCAGTACTTC

J gene: TRBJ2-2
clone size: few
D gene: -
V gene: TRBV4-3
CDR3 protein: CASSQGGPLGAGELFF
CDR3 DNA: TGCGCCAGCAGCCAAGGGGGTCCTCTGGGGGCCGGGGAGCTGTTTTTT

J gene: TRBJ2-7
clone size: many
D gene: -
V gene: TRBV2
CDR3 protein: CASSEPPAQEQYF
CDR3 DNA: TGTGCCAGCAGTGAACCCCCTGCCCAGGAGCAGTACTTC

J gene: TRBJ1-5
clone size: few
D gene: -
V gene: TRBV5-5
CDR3 protein: CASSFILGSNQPQHF
CDR3 DNA: TGTGCCAGCAGCTTTATCTTAGGGAGCAATCAGCCCCAGCATTTT

J gene: TRBJ2-5
clone size: -
D gene: -
V gene: TRBV20-1
CDR3 protein: CSARARPIETQYF
CDR3 DNA: TGCAGTGCTAGAGCGCGCCCGATAGAGACCCAGTACTTC

J gene: TRBJ2-7
clone size: once
D gene: -
V gene: TRBV20-1
CDR3 protein: CSTGDYEQYF
CDR3 DNA: TGCAGTACTGGAGACTACGAGCAGTACTTC

J gene: TRBJ2-7
clone size: -
D gene: TRBD2
V gene: TRBV5-6
CDR3 protein: CASNLFGGGSEQYF
CDR3 DNA: TGTGCCAGCAACTTATTCGGCGGGGGGAGCGAGCAGTACTTC

J gene: TRBJ2-5
clone size: many
D gene: TRBD2
V gene: TRBV12-5
CDR3 protein: CASGLVPGLADQETQYF
CDR3 DNA: TGTGCTAGTGGTTTAGTGCCGGGACTAGCGGATCAAGAGACCCAGTACTTC

J gene: TRBJ2-7
clone size: -
D gene: -
V gene: TRBV4-2
CDR3 protein: CASSPDLYEQYF
CDR3 DNA: TGTGCCAGCAGCCCAGACTTGTACGAGCAGTACTTC

J gene: TRBJ2-7
clone size: -
D gene: -
V gene: TRBV19
CDR3 protein: CASSIVGLGEQYF
CDR3 DNA: TGTGCCAGTAGTATAGTGGGACTGGGGGAGCAGTACTTC

J gene: TRBJ2-7
clone size: many
D gene: -
V gene: TRBV6-2/TRBV6-3
CDR3 protein: CASRNRDAGVGEQYF
CDR3 DNA: TGTGCCAGCAGGAACCGGGACGCCGGAGTAGGCGAGCAGTACTTC

J gene: TRBJ2-1
clone size: few
D gene: -
V gene: TRBV7-7
CDR3 protein: CASSPRWSQGPYVEQFF
CDR3 DNA: TGTGCTAGCAGCCCTAGGTGGAGCCAGGGACCCTATGTTGAGCAGTTCTTC

J gene: TRBJ2-7
clone size: -
D gene: TRBD1
V gene: TRBV13
CDR3 protein: CASSLSEGTGWASEQYF
CDR3 DNA: TGTGCCAGCAGCTTAAGTGAGGGGACAGGGTGGGCGTCCGAGCAGTACTTC

J gene: TRBJ1-1
clone size: many
D gene: -
V gene: TRBV20-1
CDR3 protein: CSARDLGGTEAFF
CDR3 DNA: TGCAGTGCTAGAGATCTCGGGGGCACTGAAGCTTTCTTT

J gene: TRBJ1-3
clone size: many
D gene: -
V gene: TRBV14
CDR3 protein: CASSQVLGRPGAGNTIYF
CDR3 DNA: TGTGCCAGCAGCCAAGTCCTCGGCAGGCCGGGCGCTGGAAACACCATATATTTT

J gene: TRBJ2-7
clone size: -
D gene: -
V gene: TRBV6-5
CDR3 protein: CASSSISDTFLEQYF
CDR3 DNA: TGTGCCAGCAGCTCCATTTCGGACACATTTTTGGAGCAGTACTTC

J gene: TRBJ2-5
clone size: many
D gene: TRBD2
V gene: TRBV6-6
CDR3 protein: CASSRLAGLKETQYF
CDR3 DNA: TGTGCCAGCAGTAGACTAGCGGGGCTGAAAGAGACCCAGTACTTC

J gene: TRBJ2-7
clone size: few
D gene: -
V gene: TRBV7-3
CDR3 protein: CASSLSWGLSVAYEQYF
CDR3 DNA: TGTGCCAGCAGCTTAAGTTGGGGACTCTCGGTTGCCTACGAGCAGTACTTC

J gene: TRBJ1-1
clone size: -
D gene: -
V gene: TRBV12-3/TRBV12-4
CDR3 protein: CASRSGQLFEAFF
CDR3 DNA: TGTGCCAGCAGGTCAGGGCAACTCTTCGAAGCTTTCTTT

J gene: TRBJ2-2
clone size: -
D gene: TRBD1
V gene: TRBV7-9
CDR3 protein: CASSPPTGYDGELFF
CDR3 DNA: TGTGCCAGCAGCCCCCCGACAGGGTATGACGGGGAGCTGTTTTTT

J gene: TRBJ2-4
clone size: many
D gene: -
V gene: TRBV27
CDR3 protein: CASSSPTYLSIQYF
CDR3 DNA: TGTGCCAGCAGTTCCCCGACCTACCTGAGCATTCAGTACTTC

J gene: TRBJ2-1
clone size: -
D gene: -
V gene: TRBV6-6
CDR3 protein: CASSYDAWESSYNEQFF
CDR3 DNA: TGTGCCAGCAGTTACGATGCCTGGGAATCGTCCTACAATGAGCAGTTCTTC

J gene: TRBJ2-3
clone size: many
D gene: -
V gene: TRBV19
CDR3 protein: CASSIGGADTQYF
CDR3 DNA: TGTGCCAGTAGTATAGGGGGAGCAGATACGCAGTATTTT

J gene: TRBJ2-7
clone size: few
D gene: -
V gene: TRBV6-5
CDR3 protein: CASSQRGSPNEQYF
CDR3 DNA: TGTGCCAGCAGCCAACGTGGTTCCCCCAACGAGCAGTACTTC

J gene: TRBJ1-5
clone size: -
D gene: TRBD1
V gene: TRBV2
CDR3 protein: CASGTGQGSQPQHF
CDR3 DNA: TGTGCCAGCGGGACGGGACAGGGGAGTCAGCCCCAGCATTTT

J gene: TRBJ2-7
clone size: -
D gene: -
V gene: TRBV19
CDR3 protein: CASKGDGYEQYF
CDR3 DNA: TGTGCCAGTAAGGGTGACGGCTACGAGCAGTACTTC

J gene: TRBJ2-7
clone size: many
D gene: -
V gene: TRBV20-1
CDR3 protein: CSARDPGLPYEQYF
CDR3 DNA: TGCAGTGCTAGAGATCCGGGACTCCCCTACGAGCAGTACTTC

J gene: TRBJ2-2
clone size: -
D gene: -
V gene: TRBV11-2
CDR3 protein: CASSLGLRGIGELFF
CDR3 DNA: TGTGCCAGCAGCTTAGGTTTGCGGGGTATCGGGGAGCTGTTTTTT

J gene: TRBJ2-1
clone size: -
D gene: -
V gene: TRBV9
CDR3 protein: CASSVGGQEHNEQFF
CDR3 DNA: TGTGCCAGCAGCGTAGGCGGCCAGGAACACAATGAGCAGTTCTTC

J gene: TRBJ2-3
clone size: many
D gene: -
V gene: TRBV20-1
CDR3 protein: CSAPRTSYAADTQYF
CDR3 DNA: TGCAGTGCTCCGCGGACGTCTTATGCGGCAGATACGCAGTATTTT

J gene: TRBJ2-7
clone size: many
D gene: -
V gene: TRBV12-3/TRBV12-4
CDR3 protein: CASSSGPAYSYEQYF
CDR3 DNA: TGTGCCAGCAGTTCCGGACCCGCATACTCCTACGAGCAGTACTTC

J gene: TRBJ2-7
clone size: -
D gene: -
V gene: TRBV9
CDR3 protein: CASSAALASYEQYF
CDR3 DNA: TGTGCCAGCAGCGCGGCGCTCGCGAGTTACGAGCAGTACTTC

J gene: TRBJ2-7
clone size: many
D gene: TRBD1
V gene: TRBV4-1
CDR3 protein: CASSLSGQGEDEQYF
CDR3 DNA: TGCGCCAGCAGCCTATCGGGACAGGGGGAGGACGAGCAGTACTTC

J gene: TRBJ2-5
clone size: -
D gene: TRBD2
V gene: TRBV20-1
CDR3 protein: CSAHQYPGLAGAGYQETQYF
CDR3 DNA: TGCAGTGCTCACCAATACCCCGGACTAGCGGGAGCGGGGTACCAAGAGACCCAGTACTTC

J gene: TRBJ1-1
clone size: many
D gene: -
V gene: TRBV9
CDR3 protein: CASTNPPDTEAFF
CDR3 DNA: TGTGCCAGCACCAACCCACCCGACACTGAAGCTTTCTTT

J gene: TRBJ2-5
clone size: -
D gene: -
V gene: TRBV6-2/TRBV6-3
CDR3 protein: CASSRWGNDGETQYF
CDR3 DNA: TGTGCCAGCAGCCGATGGGGGAATGATGGAGAGACCCAGTACTTC

J gene: TRBJ2-1
clone size: few
D gene: -
V gene: TRBV11-1
CDR3 protein: CASSLGGLVYNEQFF
CDR3 DNA: TGTGCCAGCAGCTTGGGAGGTCTGGTATACAATGAGCAGTTCTTC

J gene: TRBJ2-3
clone size: many
D gene: -
V gene: TRBV13
CDR3 protein: CASSLDGGTDTQYF
CDR3 DNA: TGTGCCAGCAGCTTGGACGGAGGCACAGATACGCAGTATTTT

J gene: TRBJ2-7
clone size: -
D gene: -
V gene: TRBV3-2
CDR3 protein: CAPRPDREFYEQYF
CDR3 DNA: TGTGCCCCTCGGCCGGACAGGGAGTTCTACGAGCAGTACTTC

J gene: TRBJ2-7
clone size: few
D gene: -
V gene: TRBV11-2
CDR3 protein: CASSLVRLALDEQYF
CDR3 DNA: TGTGCCAGCAGCTTAGTGCGGTTGGCGCTCGACGAGCAGTACTTC

J gene: TRBJ2-7
clone size: many
D gene: TRBD2
V gene: TRBV15
CDR3 protein: CATSGLAGPSEQYF
CDR3 DNA: TGTGCCACCAGCGGTTTAGCGGGACCGTCCGAGCAGTACTTC

J gene: TRBJ2-7
clone size: many
D gene: -
V gene: TRBV6-1
CDR3 protein: CASSDQMTPYEQYF
CDR3 DNA: TGTGCCAGCAGTGATCAGATGACCCCCTACGAGCAGTACTTC